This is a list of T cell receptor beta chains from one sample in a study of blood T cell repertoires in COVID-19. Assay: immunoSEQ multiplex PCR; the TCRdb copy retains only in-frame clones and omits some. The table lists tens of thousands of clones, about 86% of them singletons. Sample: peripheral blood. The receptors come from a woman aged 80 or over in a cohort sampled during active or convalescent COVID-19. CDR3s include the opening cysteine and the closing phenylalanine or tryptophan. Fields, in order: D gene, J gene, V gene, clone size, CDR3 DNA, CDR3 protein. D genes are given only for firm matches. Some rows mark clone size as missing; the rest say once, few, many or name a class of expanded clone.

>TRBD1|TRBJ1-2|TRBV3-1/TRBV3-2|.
TGTGCCAGCAGCCAACTAACCCAGGGGGCCGTCTACTATGGCTACACCTTC
CASSQLTQGAVYYGYTF
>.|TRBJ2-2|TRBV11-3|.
TGTGCCAGCAGCCACTTTAGGACTGCTAACACCGGGGAGCTGTTTTTT
CASSHFRTANTGELFF
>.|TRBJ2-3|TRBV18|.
TGTGCCAGCTCAGACCAGGGGTCGGAAGATACGCAGTATTTT
CASSDQGSEDTQYF
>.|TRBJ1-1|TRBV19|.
TGTGCCAGTAGTATCTGGGGGTCGGGGGGTTTGAACACTGAAGCTTTCTTT
CASSIWGSGGLNTEAFF
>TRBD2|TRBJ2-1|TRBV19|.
TGTGCCAGTAGTACCATCCCGGGACTAGCGGGAGTGTCAGCCGAGCAGTTCTTC
CASSTIPGLAGVSAEQFF
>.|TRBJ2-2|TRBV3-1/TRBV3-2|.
TGTGCCAGCAGCCAAGATCTAGGGGGAACCGGGGAGCTGTTTTTT
CASSQDLGGTGELFF
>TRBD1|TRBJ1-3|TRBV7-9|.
TGTGCCAGCAGTAGGGACAGTGGAAACACCATATATTTT
CASSRDSGNTIYF
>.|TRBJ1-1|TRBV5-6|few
TGTGCCAGCAGCTTGACACTCGGGGGTTACAGGAACACTGAAGCTTTCTTT
CASSLTLGGYRNTEAFF
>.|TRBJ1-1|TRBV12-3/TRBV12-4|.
TGTGCCAGCAGTTTATACAGTTTGGCTTTCTTT
CASSLYSLAFF
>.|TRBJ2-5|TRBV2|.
TGTGCCAGCAGTGAAAGTGCGGGGGCTGGGGAGACCCAGTACTTC
CASSESAGAGETQYF
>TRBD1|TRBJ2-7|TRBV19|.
TGTGCCAGTAGTGGAAGGGGGCTTTTTTACGAGCAGTACTTC
CASSGRGLFYEQYF